The TCR beta chain under discussion was sequenced for a study of T cell clonality in common variable immunodeficiency. Comments on this clone: The read halts 3 residues ahead of the CDR3 end, with the missing end drawn from the germline J gene.

This CDR3 has 14 residues. Trimming cost V 5 bases and J 1 base, with 11 bases left between them. The germline gives CDR1 LNHDA, CDR2 SQIVND (reference sequence). Assay: immunoSEQ multiplex PCR; the TCRdb copy retains only in-frame clones and omits some. The sample yields about 52,000 clones, without any singletons. The specimen sequenced was peripheral blood mononuclear cells. The TCR was taken from a person aged 18-70 years in good health. The chain employs TRBV19 and TRBJ1-2; D not certain. The CDR3 DNA, read in part, is TGTGCCAGTAGTCCTCCCCGGGGTAACTATGGC. Translation gives CASSPPRGNYG. The whole CDR3 protein is CASSPPRGNYGYTF.